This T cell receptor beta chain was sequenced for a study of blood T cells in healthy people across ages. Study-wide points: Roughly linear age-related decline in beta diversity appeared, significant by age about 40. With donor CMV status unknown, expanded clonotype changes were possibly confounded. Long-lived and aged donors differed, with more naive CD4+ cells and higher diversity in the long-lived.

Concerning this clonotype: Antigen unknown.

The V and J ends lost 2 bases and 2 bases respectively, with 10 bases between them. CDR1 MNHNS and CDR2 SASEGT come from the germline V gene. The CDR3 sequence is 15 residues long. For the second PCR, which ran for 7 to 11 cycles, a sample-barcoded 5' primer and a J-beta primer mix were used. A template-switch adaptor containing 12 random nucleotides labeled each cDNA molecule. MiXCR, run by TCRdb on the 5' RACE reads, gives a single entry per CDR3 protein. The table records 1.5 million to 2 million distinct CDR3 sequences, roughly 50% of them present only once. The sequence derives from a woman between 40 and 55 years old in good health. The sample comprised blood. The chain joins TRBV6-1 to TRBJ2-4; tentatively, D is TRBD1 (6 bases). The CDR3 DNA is TGTGCCAGCAGTGAACCGACAGGATCCAAAAACATTCAGTACTTC. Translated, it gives CASSEPTGSKNIQYF.